The T cell receptor beta chain described here comes from a study of siplizumab effects on memory and regulatory T cells. Study-wide findings and caveats: Unstimulated subsets were the mapping target of only a minor fraction of alloreactive clones. Of the proliferating CD4+ or CD8+ clones, roughly 75-97% lacked a naive or memory phenotype that could be assigned. For mappable alloreactive CD4+ clones, the mean Treg-derived fraction was 68.8% with siplizumab and approximately 26% in controls. Apparently key alloresponse contributors, naive T cells also seemed more diverse than memory cells.

This clone showed up just a few times. Its specificity is not known. The CDR3 runs 12 residues. V shed 1 base and J shed 16 bases, with 11 bases lying between them. From germline, CDR1 is MNHNS and CDR2 SASEGT. Clones were sequenced by immunoSEQ multiplex PCR, and TCRdb holds only the in-frame ones, with some missing. Of fewer than 80,000 clones detected, roughly 93% appear once; the ten largest clones hold roughly 5%. V gene TRBV6-1 combines with J gene TRBJ1-6, with D unresolved. The sample taken for sequencing was CD8+ T cells sorted from blood. The receptor was derived from a human donor in good health. CDR3 DNA: TGTGCCAGCAGTGAAGGAGTCGGAGAGCTCCACTTT. This sequence encodes CASSEGVGELHF.